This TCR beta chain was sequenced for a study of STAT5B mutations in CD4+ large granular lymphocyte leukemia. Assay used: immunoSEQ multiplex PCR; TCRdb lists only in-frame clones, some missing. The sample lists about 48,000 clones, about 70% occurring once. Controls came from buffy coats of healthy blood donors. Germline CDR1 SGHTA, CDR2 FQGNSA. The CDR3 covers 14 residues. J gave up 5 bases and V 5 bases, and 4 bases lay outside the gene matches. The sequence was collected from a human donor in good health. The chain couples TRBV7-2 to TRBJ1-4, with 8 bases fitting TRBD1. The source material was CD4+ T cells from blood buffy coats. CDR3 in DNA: TGTGCCAGCAGCAGGGACAGGACCAATGAAAAACTGTTTTTT. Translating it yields CASSRDRTNEKLFF.